What follows are 28 T cell receptor beta chains derived from one specimen sequenced in a study of control samples from healthy donors and cancer patients. Sequenced by immunoSEQ multiplex PCR; TCRdb stores in-frame clones only, minus some. Of approximately 49,000 clones in the sample, 70% to 90% were seen once. The sample taken for sequencing was PBMCs. The receptors were gathered from a woman aged 45 to 65 with lung cancer.

The rearrangement links TRBV19 to TRBJ1-1; 8 bases fit TRBD1. The germline gives CDR1 LNHDA, CDR2 SQIVND (reference sequence). This CDR3 is built from 13 residues. The trim removed 4 bases at V and 3 bases at J, leaving 1 base unmatched. Here the CDR3 reads CASSKDRDTEAFF. The CDR3 DNA sequence: TGTGCCAGTAGTAAGGACAGGGACACTGAAGCTTTCTTT.

The chain carries TRBV27 and TRBJ2-3; TRBD1 aligns across 8 bases. The CDR3 is 18 residues long. After removal of 5 bases from V and 2 bases from J, the junction contained 15 bases not matched to a gene. Germline V gives CDR1 MNHEY, CDR2 SMNVEV (reference sequence). The CDR3 reads CASSADKSWTGTTDTQYF. CDR3 nucleotides: TGTGCCAGCAGTGCCGACAAGTCCTGGACAGGGACCACAGATACGCAGTATTTT.

The chain carries TRBV10-2 and TRBJ1-1; D perhaps matches TRBD1 (5 bases). Between the trimmed V and J ends, which lost 9 bases and 1 base, there was a span of 12 bases. CDR1 is WSHSY, CDR2 SAAADI, per germline. The CDR3 consists of 13 residues. Written as DNA, the CDR3 is TGCGCCAGTCACAGGACGACGAACACTGAAGCTTTCTTT. Translated: CASHRTTNTEAFF.

The chain couples TRBV25-1 to TRBJ1-1; D is uncertain. Germline loops: CDR1 MGHDK, CDR2 SYGVNS. V shed 0 bases and J shed 1 base, with 6 bases lying between them. The CDR3 totals 14 residues. The CDR3 sequence: CASSEYGRNTEAFF. CDR3 bases: TGTGCCAGCAGTGAATATGGACGGAACACTGAAGCTTTCTTT.

This chain uses TRBV7-9 with TRBJ1-2, with TRBD1 matching 7 bases. Germline-derived CDR1 and CDR2 are SEHNR and FQNEAQ (reference sequence). The V segment lost 4 bases and the J segment 2 bases; nucleotides outside the gene matches: 7. CDR3 size: 15 residues. As DNA, the CDR3 is TGTGCCAGCAGCTCAGGGGAACAGGGGAACTATGGCTACACCTTC. As protein: CASSSGEQGNYGYTF.

The chain joins TRBV2 to TRBJ1-4; 7 bases line up with TRBD1. The CDR3 consists of 15 residues. Unmatched junction bases numbered 6, after V lost 8 bases and J lost 0 bases. CDR1 and CDR2 from the germline V gene are SNHLY and FYNNEI. The DNA for the CDR3 is TGTGCCAGCCAGGGACAGTCTGCAACTAATGAAAAACTGTTTTTT. Translated: CASQGQSATNEKLFF.

The V call is TRBV14, the J call TRBJ2-3; 12 bases match TRBD2. V gave up 4 bases and J gave up 2 bases; unmatched junction bases: 7. Germline V lookup: CDR1 SGHDN, CDR2 FVKESK. There are 17 residues in the CDR3. CDR3 coding DNA: TGTGCCAGCAGCCTTAGACTAGCGGGGGACGACACAGATACGCAGTATTTT. Its translation: CASSLRLAGDDTDTQYF.

The chain links TRBV19 to TRBJ2-2; either TRBD1 or TRBD2 may fit D (6 bases each). The V gene lost 7 bases and the J gene lost 2 bases, with 26 bases spanning the gap. CDR3 length: 19 residues. Germline values: CDR1 LNHDA, CDR2 SQIVND (reference sequence). The CDR3 bases are TGTGCCAGTACGGTCTTACGGGGGCGAGATCTTTCCAACACCGGGGAGCTGTTTTTT. It yields the protein CASTVLRGRDLSNTGELFF.

This clone is labeled as medium-sized. The V and J genes are TRBV7-8 and TRBJ1-1; 8 nucleotides align to TRBD1. Germline loops: CDR1 SGHVS, CDR2 FQNEAQ. The CDR3 spans 13 residues. Unmatched junction bases numbered 1, after V lost 6 bases and J lost 1 base. CDR3 residues: CASRTGENTEAFF. In nucleotides, the CDR3 is TGTGCCAGCAGGACAGGGGAGAACACTGAAGCTTTCTTT.

CDR3 residues: CSVPGAAEAFF. DNA for the CDR3: TGCAGCGTCCCCGGCGCGGCTGAAGCTTTCTTT. The V gene is TRBV29-1, the J gene TRBJ1-1; no clear D gene. The germline V gene has CDR1 SQVTM and CDR2 ANQGSEA. This CDR3 comprises 11 residues. V lost 6 bases to trimming and J lost 6 bases, with 11 bases between them.

This clone was counted only a few times. The chain carries TRBV3-1 (or the pseudogene TRBV3-2) and TRBJ2-7, with 8 bases matching TRBD1. The CDR3 has 14 amino acids. In germline, CDR1 is LGHDT, CDR2 YNNKEL (reference sequence). With V trimmed by 2 bases and J by 7 bases, 7 bases remained unmatched. The CDR3 sequence is CASSQSDRGLEQYF. The CDR3 DNA sequence: TGTGCCAGCAGCCAAAGCGACAGGGGTCTTGAGCAGTACTTC.

This clone was seen a single time. The genes are TRBV19 and TRBJ1-5, with D perhaps TRBD1 (6 bases). Germline V gene data show CDR1 as LNHDA and CDR2 as SQIVND (reference sequence). V was cut by 9 bases and J by 1 base, with 16 bases left in between. CDR3 length: 15 residues. The CDR3 region has the DNA TGTGCCAGCGACGTGGGACAAAGGAGCAATCAGCCCCAGCATTTT. This gives the protein CASDVGQRSNQPQHF. Supplemented by reference TRBV19 and TRBJ1-5, the full variable domain reads DGGITQSPKYLFRKEGQNVTLSCEQNLNHDAMYWYRQDPGQGLRLIYYSQIVNDFQKGDIAEGYSVSREKKESFPLTVTSAQKNPTAFYLCASDVGQRSNQPQHFGDGTRLSIL.

This clone was recorded once. This rearrangement joins TRBV4-1 to TRBJ1-6; D gene uncertain. Germline-derived CDR1 and CDR2 are MGHRA and YSYEKL. V lost 1 base and J 7 bases, leaving 11 bases between the germline ends. The CDR3 extends over 15 amino acids. CDR3 loop: CASSQAGVGNSPLHF. CDR3 bases: TGCGCCAGCAGCCAAGCTGGGGTGGGAAATTCACCCCTCCACTTT.

The V and J genes are TRBV2 and TRBJ1-5; the D is unclear. V lost 4 bases, J lost 4 bases, and 11 bases lay in between. The CDR3 runs 14 residues. Germline V lookup: CDR1 SNHLY, CDR2 FYNNEI. CDR3 loop: CASSGSRINQPQHF. The CDR3, as DNA: TGTGCCAGCAGTGGGTCCCGGATTAATCAGCCCCAGCATTTT.

The V call is TRBV4-1, the J call TRBJ2-5, with unresolved D. The CDR3 covers 12 residues. V lost 0 bases and J 6 bases, leaving 5 bases between the germline ends. The germline gives CDR1 MGHRA, CDR2 YSYEKL. CDR3 sequence reads: CASSQDLKTQYF. CDR3 nucleotide sequence: TGCGCCAGCAGCCAAGATTTAAAGACCCAGTACTTC.

The CDR3 is CASSLRDRLIRSGNTIYF. The CDR3 DNA sequence: TGTGCCAGCAGCTTGAGGGACAGACTTATACGCTCTGGAAACACCATATATTTT. This sequence joins TRBV5-6 and TRBJ1-3; 7 positions agree with TRBD1. This CDR3 spans 18 amino acids. Germline CDR1 SGHDT, CDR2 YYEEEE. V gave up 1 base and J gave up 0 bases; unmatched junction bases: 10.

The rearrangement links TRBV4-2 to TRBJ1-3; no clear D gene. The V end lost 1 base, the J end lost 1 base, and 8 bases lay between the germline ends. This CDR3 region has 15 residues. Germline CDR1 reads LGHNA; CDR2 reads YNFKEQ. The CDR3 protein is CASSQGRLSGNTIYF. The CDR3 DNA sequence: TGTGCCAGCAGCCAAGGGAGACTTTCTGGAAACACCATATATTTT.

This clone was recorded only once. The chain links TRBV7-9 to TRBJ1-1; 7 nucleotides match TRBD1. The V gene's germline CDR1 is SEHNR and CDR2 FQNEAQ (reference sequence). V was pared by 2 bases and J by 3 bases, with 12 bases of the junction left unmatched. The CDR3 is made up of 17 amino acids. The CDR3 coding sequence is TGTGCCAGCAGCTTATGGGGAACAGGGGCCGGGGACACTGAAGCTTTCTTT. This codes for CASSLWGTGAGDTEAFF.

This chain links TRBV15 with TRBJ1-1, with D hard to call. The V gene lost 0 bases and the J gene lost 0 bases, with 11 bases spanning the gap. The CDR3 runs to 16 residues. Per the germline V gene, CDR1 is LNHNV and CDR2 is YYDKDF (reference sequence). The CDR3 region has the DNA TGTGCCACCAGCAGAGAAAGCCGTAGTATGAACACTGAAGCTTTCTTT. Translation gives CATSRESRSMNTEAFF.

This sequence joins TRBV25-1 and TRBJ1-2; D gene ambiguous. Germline loops: CDR1 MGHDK, CDR2 SYGVNS. The V end was cut by 3 bases, the J end by 4 bases, with 9 bases between. The CDR3 contains 13 residues. CDR3 residues: CASSDLRSYGYTF. The CDR3 coding sequence is TGTGCCAGCAGTGATCTACGGAGCTATGGCTACACCTTC.

The chain couples TRBV11-3 to TRBJ2-1; possibly TRBD2 for D (6 bases). Germline CDR1 reads SGHNT; CDR2 reads YENEEA. V was trimmed by 6 bases and J by 8 bases, leaving 17 bases between them. This CDR3 region has 14 residues. The CDR3 DNA sequence: TGTGCCAGCAGTTTCCTCGGGGGAGAGGATGAGCAGTTCTTC. Translated: CASSFLGGEDEQFF.

The chain links TRBV3-1 (or the pseudogene TRBV3-2) to TRBJ1-2; possibly TRBD1 for D (5 bases). This CDR3 has 14 amino acids. The V and J ends lost 4 bases and 4 bases respectively, with 13 bases between them. Per the germline V gene, CDR1 is LGHDT and CDR2 is YNNKEL (reference sequence). CDR3 amino acids: CASSPKRQGYGYTF. Here the CDR3 DNA reads TGTGCCAGCAGCCCCAAACGGCAGGGCTATGGCTACACCTTC.

The DNA for the CDR3 is TGTGCCTGGAGGGGGGGGGCCTCCTACGAGCAGTACTTC. Protein product: CAWRGGASYEQYF. The chain links TRBV30 to TRBJ2-7, with D perhaps matching TRBD2 (7 bases). This CDR3 has 13 amino acids. With 3 bases removed from V and 0 bases from J, the gap between germline ends came to 9 bases. Germline CDR1 is GTSNPN and CDR2 is SVGIG (reference sequence). The whole variable domain, remainder taken from reference TRBV30 and TRBJ2-7, is SQTIHQWPATLVQPVGSPLSLECTVEGTSNPNLYWYRQAAGRGLQLLFYSVGIGQISSEVPQNLSASRPQDRQFILSSKKLLLSDSGFYLCAWRGGASYEQYFGPGTRLTVT.

The CDR3 DNA reads TGTGCCAGCAGAAATACTCAGGGGTTTCAGCCCCAGCATTTT. Residues: CASRNTQGFQPQHF. The chain combines TRBV28 with TRBJ1-5; D possibly corresponds to TRBD1 (6 bases). The germline CDR1 and CDR2 sequences are MDHEN and SYDVKM. The CDR3 extends over 14 amino acids. V was trimmed by 6 bases and J by 6 bases, leaving 15 bases between them.

The chain carries TRBV27 and TRBJ1-1, with D perhaps TRBD1 (5 bases). This CDR3 comprises 12 residues. The V gene's germline CDR1 is MNHEY and CDR2 SMNVEV (reference sequence). V was cut by 6 bases and J by 6 bases, with 11 bases left in between. CDR3 residues: CASRRRQSEAFF. The CDR3 region has the DNA TGTGCCAGCAGACGCAGACAGTCTGAAGCTTTCTTT.

The chain is built from TRBV7-8 and TRBJ1-4; D is unresolved. Germline values: CDR1 SGHVS, CDR2 FQNEAQ. The CDR3 runs to 14 residues. V was clipped by 4 bases and J by 11 bases, with 17 bases between them. As DNA, the CDR3 is TGTGCCAGCAGCTCTGATAACGACGTCGTTAAACTGTTTTTT. Protein product: CASSSDNDVVKLFF.

The DNA of the CDR3 is TGTGCCAGCAGCGTAGGACTAGCGGGGGCTATCTCCTACAATGAGCAGTTCTTC. It encodes CASSVGLAGAISYNEQFF. The chain recombines TRBV9 with TRBJ2-1; 12 positions agree with TRBD2. CDR3 length: 18 residues. Germline CDR1 reads SGDLS; CDR2 reads YYNGEE. The V gene end was trimmed by 0 bases and the J gene end by 0 bases; junction bases not matched to a gene: 4.

The V call is TRBV19, the J call TRBJ2-7; D gene ambiguous. Per germline, CDR1 LNHDA and CDR2 SQIVND (reference sequence). This CDR3 comprises 10 residues. V lost 6 bases and J lost 6, with 6 bases in between. CDR3 amino acids: CASRRSEQYF. The CDR3 DNA follows: TGTGCCAGTAGGCGGTCCGAGCAGTACTTC. Filled out from reference TRBV19 and TRBJ2-7, the complete variable domain reads DGGITQSPKYLFRKEGQNVTLSCEQNLNHDAMYWYRQDPGQGLRLIYYSQIVNDFQKGDIAEGYSVSREKKESFPLTVTSAQKNPTAFYLCASRRSEQYFGPGTRLTVT.